This entry describes one T cell receptor (beta chain). These data originate in a study of identical twins. Per the germline V gene, CDR1 is SQVTM and CDR2 is ANQGSEA. This CDR3 is built from 13 residues. With 4 bases removed from V and 5 bases from J, the gap between germline ends came to 12 bases. TCRdb reanalysed the 5' RACE reads using MiXCR and keeps one entry per CDR3 protein. This table has 1,800,000 or so distinct CDR3 sequences, around a third appearing once. Healthy Caucasians made up all donors. This rearrangement joins TRBV29-1 to TRBJ1-3; TRBD1 might be the D (6 bases). This TCR was sampled from a newborn girl in good health. The material sequenced was cord blood. The CDR3 coding sequence is TGCAGCGTTGTATCCACAGGGAGAAACACCATATATTTT. The encoded protein is CSVVSTGRNTIYF.